This entry concerns a single T cell receptor (beta chain). The sample belongs to a study of cytomegalovirus exposure and HLA in healthy donors. In the PCR, 60 Vbeta and 13 Jbeta primers were used. Assay used: immunoSEQ multiplex PCR; TCRdb lists only in-frame clones, some missing. The table lists around 210,000 clones, 60% to 80% of them singletons, with 2.5% to 3.5% in the top ten. Input material: PBMCs. The source is a woman younger than 45 in good health and CMV-seronegative.

The CDR3 sequence: CASGVQGLLAKNIQYF. The CDR3 DNA is TGTGCCAGCGGAGTCCAGGGCCTTCTAGCCAAAAACATTCAGTACTTC. V is TRBV2 and J is TRBJ2-4; D perhaps matches TRBD1 (5 bases). The CDR3 has 16 residues. The V end lost 8 bases, the J end lost 0 bases, and 17 bases lay between the germline ends. Germline V lookup: CDR1 SNHLY, CDR2 FYNNEI.